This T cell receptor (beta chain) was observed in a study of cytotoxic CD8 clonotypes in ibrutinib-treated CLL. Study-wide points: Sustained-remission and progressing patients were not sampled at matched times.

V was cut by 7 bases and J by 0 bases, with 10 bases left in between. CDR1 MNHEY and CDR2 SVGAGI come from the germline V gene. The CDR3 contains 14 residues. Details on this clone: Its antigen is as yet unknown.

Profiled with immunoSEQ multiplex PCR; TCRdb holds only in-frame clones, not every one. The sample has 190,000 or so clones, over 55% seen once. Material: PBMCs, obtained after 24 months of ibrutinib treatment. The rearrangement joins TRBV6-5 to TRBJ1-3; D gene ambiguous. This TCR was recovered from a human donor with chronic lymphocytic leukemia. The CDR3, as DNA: TGTGCCAGCAACCCGAGGCCCTCTGGAAACACCATATATTTT. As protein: CASNPRPSGNTIYF.